This entry is about one T cell receptor beta chain. Its target is not known. The sample belongs to a study of cytomegalovirus exposure and HLA in healthy donors. V lost 4 bases to trimming and J lost 6 bases; unmatched junction nucleotides: 8. CDR3 size: 15 residues. Per the germline V gene, CDR1 is MDHEN and CDR2 is SYDVKM. General study results and limits: A prior analysis recorded that most TCR beta V segments were productive about 90% or about 30% of the time. HLA allele associations emerged for 16,951 TCR beta sequences in a later analysis, at 0.05 false discovery rate.

PCR employed 60 Vbeta and 13 Jbeta primers. Data came from immunoSEQ multiplex PCR; TCRdb stores just in-frame clones and leaves some out. The sample lists under 130,000 clones; 70% to 80% were seen once. The genes are TRBV28 and TRBJ2-1; the match to TRBD2 covers 8 bases. Sequenced material: PBMCs. The receptor was isolated from a man aged 45-65 years in good health and CMV-seropositive. CDR3 nucleotide sequence: TGTGCCAGCAGTTCTCCTACGGGGGGGCGCAATGAGCAGTTCTTC. This codes for CASSSPTGGRNEQFF.